This TCR beta chain was found in a study of human T cells and chemical hapten exposure. Study background: Sensitization was performed using 2% DPC on an approximately 2 cm by approximately 2 cm upper inner arm skin site.

One entry per CDR3 protein, called by TCRdb with MiXCR from the RACE reads. The repertoire holds roughly 180,000 distinct CDR3 sequences, with around 20% as singletons. Time point denoted: patch test 1, 2 weeks after DPC sensitization. Treatment defined: therapeutic diphenylcyclopropenone sensitization with weekly scalp DPC. CDR3 size: 15 residues. Trimming took 4 bases from V and 3 from J, leaving 14 bases between them. Looked up from germline, CDR1 is LGHDT and CDR2 is YNNKEL (reference sequence). The sample was whole blood, taken in connection with sensitization to the hapten diphenylcyclopropenone (DPC). The rearrangement links TRBV3-1 to TRBJ2-3; a possible D gene is TRBD1 (6 bases). This sequence was found in a woman in her forties or fifties with alopecia areata. Some clones in this sample may be carry-over from other donors' samples. The CDR3 loop is CASSPAGAYTDTQYF. The CDR3 nucleotides read TGTGCCAGCAGCCCGGCAGGGGCCTATACAGATACGCAGTATTTT.